The sequence of this T cell receptor (beta chain) was determined in a study of PD-1 blockade in classical Hodgkin lymphoma. Study context: Treatment was intravenous nivolumab, 3 mg/kg every 2 weeks, until progression.

Here immunoSEQ multiplex PCR was the method, and the copy in TCRdb shows in-frame clones only, minus some. The profile shows some 8,000 clones, about three quarters of them singletons. Sample time point: cycle 4 day 1 (C4D1), after 6 weeks of nivolumab. Each patient relapsed following autologous stem cell transplantation, and prior brentuximab vedotin exposure differed. From thawed PBMCs, magnetic negative selection was used to isolate the CD8+ T cells. Patients showed best responses of complete response, partial response or progressive disease. The CDR3 runs 15 residues. Trimming at V came to 4 bases and at J to 1 base, leaving 3 bases not matched to a gene. CDR1 is LGHNA and CDR2 is YSLEER in the germline V gene. As to this clone: The antigen remains unidentified.

Study-wide findings and caveats: Complete responders' diversity at baseline resembled that of newly diagnosed patients.

The V and J genes are TRBV4-3 and TRBJ2-2, with TRBD1 matching 7 bases. Sequencing was performed on CD8+ T cells from blood, taken before the fourth cycle of nivolumab. This TCR was sampled from a human donor with classical Hodgkin lymphoma. Here the CDR3 DNA reads TGCGCCAGCAGCCCGACAGGGCAGAACACCGGGGAGCTGTTTTTT. Its protein is CASSPTGQNTGELFF.